The rows below give T cell receptor beta chains drawn from one sample of a study of T cell repertoires in cytomegalovirus infection. TCRdb reanalysed the reads using MiXCR and keeps one entry per CDR3 protein. The sample has around 450,000 distinct CDR3 sequences, roughly 12% seen once. The source material was PBMCs. Source of these receptors: a human donor in good health (CMV status not recorded). Some clones in this sample may be carry-over from other donors' samples. Both conserved end residues are part of each CDR3. The D gene is left open where the match is weak. The size field is filled for only some rows; it gives once, few, many or a size class.

j_gene | v_gene | abundance | d_gene | CDR3nt | CDR3aa
TRBJ2-7 | TRBV12-3/TRBV12-4 | NA | TRBD2 | TGTGCCAGCAGAAAGGGACTACACTACGAGCAGTACTTC | CASRKGLHYEQYF
TRBJ1-2 | TRBV20-1 | few | NA | TGCAGTGCTTCCGACAGGAACTATGGCTACACCTTC | CSASDRNYGYTF
TRBJ2-1 | TRBV29-1 | NA | TRBD2 | TGCAGCGTTGAAGGGGGGATGCGGGAGGACGAGCAGTTCTTC | CSVEGGMREDEQFF
TRBJ1-5 | TRBV7-2 | many | NA | TGTGCCAGCAGCTTAGCGGGGTTACGTAATCAGCCCCAGCATTTT | CASSLAGLRNQPQHF
TRBJ2-7 | TRBV19 | many | TRBD1 | TGTGCCAGTAGTCTTGGGACAGGGATATACTACGAGCAGTACTTC | CASSLGTGIYYEQYF
TRBJ2-3 | TRBV7-4 | NA | TRBD2 | TGTGCCAGCAGCTCCAGACTAGCGGGGGGGCCCGTTCGGGCAGATACGCAGTATTTT | CASSSRLAGGPVRADTQYF
TRBJ2-3 | TRBV10-3 | many | NA | TGTGCCATCAGTGAGACAGCCTCTAGCACAGATACGCAGTATTTT | CAISETASSTDTQYF
TRBJ2-3 | TRBV5-4 | many | NA | TGTGCCAGCAGCTTACGACGGGAGTTTCGCACAGATACGCAGTATTTT | CASSLRREFRTDTQYF
TRBJ1-2 | TRBV30 | few | TRBD1 | TGTGCCTGGCGAGGTAGAGGGGGCCTCTATGGCTACACCTTC | CAWRGRGGLYGYTF
TRBJ2-3 | TRBV6-6 | many | TRBD1 | TGTGCCAGCAGCCCACGACAGGGGAGCACAGATACGCAGTATTTT | CASSPRQGSTDTQYF